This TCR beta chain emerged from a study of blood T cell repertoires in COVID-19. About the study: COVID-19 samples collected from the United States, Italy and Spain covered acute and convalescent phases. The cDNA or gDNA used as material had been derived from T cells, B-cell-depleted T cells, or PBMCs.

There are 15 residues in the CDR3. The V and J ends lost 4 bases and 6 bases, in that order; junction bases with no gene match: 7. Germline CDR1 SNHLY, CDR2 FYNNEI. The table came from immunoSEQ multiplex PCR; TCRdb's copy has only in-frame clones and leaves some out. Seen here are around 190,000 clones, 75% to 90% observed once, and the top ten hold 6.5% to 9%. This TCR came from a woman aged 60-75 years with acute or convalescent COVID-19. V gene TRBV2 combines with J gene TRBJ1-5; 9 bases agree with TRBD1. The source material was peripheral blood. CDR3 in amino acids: CASSGDGQGPQPQHF. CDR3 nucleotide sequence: TGTGCCAGCAGTGGGGACGGACAGGGGCCTCAGCCCCAGCATTTT. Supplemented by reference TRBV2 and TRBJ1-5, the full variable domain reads EPEVTQTPSHQVTQMGQEVILRCVPISNHLYFYWYRQILGQKVEFLVSFYNNEISEKSEIFDDQFSVERPDGSNFTLKIRSTKLEDSAMYFCASSGDGQGPQPQHFGDGTRLSIL.